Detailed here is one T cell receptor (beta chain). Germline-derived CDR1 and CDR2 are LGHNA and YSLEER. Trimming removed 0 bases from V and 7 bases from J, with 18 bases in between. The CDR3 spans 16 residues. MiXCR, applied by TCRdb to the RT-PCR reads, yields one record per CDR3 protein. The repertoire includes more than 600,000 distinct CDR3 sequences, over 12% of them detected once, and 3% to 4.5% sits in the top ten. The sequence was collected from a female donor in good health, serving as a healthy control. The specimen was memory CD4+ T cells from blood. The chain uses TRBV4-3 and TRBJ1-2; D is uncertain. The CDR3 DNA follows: TGCGCCAGCAGCCAAGATCTAATGGGGAGTGCACGTGGCTACACCTTC. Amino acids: CASSQDLMGSARGYTF.